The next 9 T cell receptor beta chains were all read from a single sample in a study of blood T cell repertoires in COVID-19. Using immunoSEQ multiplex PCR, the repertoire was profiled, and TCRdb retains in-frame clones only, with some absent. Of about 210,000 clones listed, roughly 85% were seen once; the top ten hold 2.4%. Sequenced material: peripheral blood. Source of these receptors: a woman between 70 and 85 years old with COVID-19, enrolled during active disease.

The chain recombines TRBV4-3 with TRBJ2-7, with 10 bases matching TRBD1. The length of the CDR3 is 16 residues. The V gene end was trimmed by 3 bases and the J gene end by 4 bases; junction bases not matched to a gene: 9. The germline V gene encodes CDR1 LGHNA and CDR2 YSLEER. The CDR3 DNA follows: TGCGCCAGCAGCCACGAACCCGGGACAGGGGCTTACGAGCAGTACTTC. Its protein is CASSHEPGTGAYEQYF.

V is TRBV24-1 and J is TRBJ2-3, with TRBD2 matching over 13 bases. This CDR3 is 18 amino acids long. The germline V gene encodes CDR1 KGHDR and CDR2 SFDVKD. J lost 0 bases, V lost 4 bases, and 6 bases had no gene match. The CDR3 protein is CATSESGLAGTSTDTQYF. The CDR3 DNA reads TGTGCCACCAGTGAGTCGGGACTAGCGGGAACTAGCACAGATACGCAGTATTTT.

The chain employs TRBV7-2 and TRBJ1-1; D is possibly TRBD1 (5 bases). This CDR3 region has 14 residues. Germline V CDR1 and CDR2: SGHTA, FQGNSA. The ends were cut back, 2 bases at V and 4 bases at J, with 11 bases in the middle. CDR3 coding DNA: TGTGCCAGCAGCTTAAACCCCGGGGGCACTGAAGCTTTCTTT. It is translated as CASSLNPGGTEAFF.

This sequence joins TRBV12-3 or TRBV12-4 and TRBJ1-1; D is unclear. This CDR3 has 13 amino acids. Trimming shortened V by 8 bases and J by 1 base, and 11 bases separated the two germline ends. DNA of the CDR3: TGTGCCAGCCGCTCAGGATCGAACACTGAAGCTTTCTTT. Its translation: CASRSGSNTEAFF.

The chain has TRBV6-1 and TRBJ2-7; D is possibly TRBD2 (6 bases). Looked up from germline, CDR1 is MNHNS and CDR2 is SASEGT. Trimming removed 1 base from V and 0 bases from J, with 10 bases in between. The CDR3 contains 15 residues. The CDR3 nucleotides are TGTGCCAGCAGTGAAGAGGCGGGAAGCTCCTACGAGCAGTACTTC. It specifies CASSEEAGSSYEQYF.

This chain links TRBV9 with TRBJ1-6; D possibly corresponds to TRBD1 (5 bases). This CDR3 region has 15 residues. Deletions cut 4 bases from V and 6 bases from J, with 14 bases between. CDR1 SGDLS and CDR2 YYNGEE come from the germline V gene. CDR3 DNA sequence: TGTGCCAGCAGCTCAGGGTTTGGTGGTAATTCACCCCTCCACTTT. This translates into CASSSGFGGNSPLHF.

The CDR3: CASSRTGNNQPQHF. The DNA for the CDR3 is TGTGCCAGCAGTCGGACAGGGAACAATCAGCCCCAGCATTTT. The V call is TRBV25-1, the J call TRBJ1-5; 8 nucleotides align to TRBD1. CDR1 and CDR2 from the germline V gene are MGHDK and SYGVNS. The CDR3 extends over 14 amino acids. Trimming took 5 bases from V and 3 from J; bases not matched to a gene: 3.

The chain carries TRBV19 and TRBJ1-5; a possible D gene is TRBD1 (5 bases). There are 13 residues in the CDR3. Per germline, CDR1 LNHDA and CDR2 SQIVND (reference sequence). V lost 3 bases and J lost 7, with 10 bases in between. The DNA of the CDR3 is TGTGCCAGTAGTATTCAGGGAAGACAGCCCCAGCATTTT. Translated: CASSIQGRQPQHF. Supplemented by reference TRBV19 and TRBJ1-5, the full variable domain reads DGGITQSPKYLFRKEGQNVTLSCEQNLNHDAMYWYRQDPGQGLRLIYYSQIVNDFQKGDIAEGYSVSREKKESFPLTVTSAQKNPTAFYLCASSIQGRQPQHFGDGTRLSIL.

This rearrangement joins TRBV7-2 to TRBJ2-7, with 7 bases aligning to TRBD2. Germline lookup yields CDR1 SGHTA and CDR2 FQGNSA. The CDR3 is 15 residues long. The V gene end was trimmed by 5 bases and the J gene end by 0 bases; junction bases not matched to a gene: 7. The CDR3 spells CASSPTSDFSYEQYF. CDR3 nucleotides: TGTGCCAGCAGCCCCACTAGCGATTTCTCCTACGAGCAGTACTTC.